This TCR beta chain was identified during a study of shared clonotypes between healthy human individuals. Clones were read by immunoSEQ multiplex PCR, and TCRdb kept only the in-frame ones, dropping some. The repertoire holds under 1,100,000 clones, around 76% seen once, with 1.4% in the top ten. Healthy adults negative for HIV, lacking recent acute infections or vaccinations, served as donors. Every one of the donors was a Caucasian adult that lived in Nashville, Tennessee. Notes on the study in general: A generally larger estimated richness was seen in naive subsets than in memory subsets.

A remark on this clone: What it binds is not known.

The sequencing sample was made of memory CD4+ T cells sorted from blood. Subset in this sample: CD45RA-negative fraction. This TCR was recovered from a man between 18 and 35 years old in good health.

The CDR3: CASSSRGGETQYF. CDR3 DNA: TGTGCCAGCTCATCGCGGGGGGGAGAGACCCAGTACTTC. The J gene is TRBJ2-5, the V gene TRBV18; TRBD2 matches 9 bases. The CDR3 has 13 residues. Trimming took 5 bases from V and 4 from J; bases not matched to a gene: 2. Germline lookup yields CDR1 KGHSH and CDR2 LQKENI.